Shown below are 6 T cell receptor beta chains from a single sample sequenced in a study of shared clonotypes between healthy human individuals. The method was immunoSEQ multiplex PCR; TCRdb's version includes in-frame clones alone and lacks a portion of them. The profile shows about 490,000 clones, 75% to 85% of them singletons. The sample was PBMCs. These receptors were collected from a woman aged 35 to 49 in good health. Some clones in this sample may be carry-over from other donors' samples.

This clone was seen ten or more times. CDR3: CASSFSLGPQHF. For the CDR3, the DNA is TGTGCCAGCAGTTTTTCTCTAGGGCCCCAGCATTTT. The rearrangement links TRBV28 to TRBJ1-5, with D hard to call. The CDR3 is 12 amino acids. V was shortened by 3 bases and J by 9 bases, with 9 bases between the two germline ends. Germline lookup yields CDR1 MDHEN and CDR2 SYDVKM.

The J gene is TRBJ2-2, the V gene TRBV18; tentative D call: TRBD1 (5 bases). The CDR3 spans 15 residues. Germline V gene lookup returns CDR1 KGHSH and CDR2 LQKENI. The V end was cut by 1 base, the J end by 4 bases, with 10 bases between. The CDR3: CASSPRRQRTGELFF. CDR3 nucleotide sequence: TGTGCCAGCTCACCACGTAGACAGCGCACCGGGGAGCTGTTTTTT.

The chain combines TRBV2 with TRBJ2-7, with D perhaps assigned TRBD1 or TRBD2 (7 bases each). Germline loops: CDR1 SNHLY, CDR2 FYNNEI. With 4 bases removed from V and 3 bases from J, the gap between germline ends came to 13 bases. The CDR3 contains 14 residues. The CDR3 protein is CASSAGRGGYEQYF. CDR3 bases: TGTGCCAGCAGTGCCGGCAGGGGGGGCTACGAGCAGTACTTC.

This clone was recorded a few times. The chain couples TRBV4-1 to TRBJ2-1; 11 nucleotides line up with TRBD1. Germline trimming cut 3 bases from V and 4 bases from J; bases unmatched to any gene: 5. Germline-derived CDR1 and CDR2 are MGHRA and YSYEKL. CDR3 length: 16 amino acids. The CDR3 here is CASSQGQGVFYNEQFF. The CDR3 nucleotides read TGCGCCAGCAGCCAGGGACAGGGGGTTTTTTACAATGAGCAGTTCTTC.

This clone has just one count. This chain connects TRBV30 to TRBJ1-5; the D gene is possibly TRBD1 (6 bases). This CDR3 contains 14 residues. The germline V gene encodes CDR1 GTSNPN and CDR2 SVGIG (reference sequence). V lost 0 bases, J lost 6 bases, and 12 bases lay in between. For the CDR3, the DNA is TGTGCCTGGAGTGTACAGGGTCTAGGTCAGCCCCAGCATTTT. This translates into CAWSVQGLGQPQHF.

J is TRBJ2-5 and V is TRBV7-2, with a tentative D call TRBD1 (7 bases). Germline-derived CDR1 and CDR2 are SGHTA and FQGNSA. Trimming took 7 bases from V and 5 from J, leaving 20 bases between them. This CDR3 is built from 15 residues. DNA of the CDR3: TGTGCCAGCACTACCCACGGGGGCAGGGGGGAGACCCAGTACTTC. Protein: CASTTHGGRGETQYF.